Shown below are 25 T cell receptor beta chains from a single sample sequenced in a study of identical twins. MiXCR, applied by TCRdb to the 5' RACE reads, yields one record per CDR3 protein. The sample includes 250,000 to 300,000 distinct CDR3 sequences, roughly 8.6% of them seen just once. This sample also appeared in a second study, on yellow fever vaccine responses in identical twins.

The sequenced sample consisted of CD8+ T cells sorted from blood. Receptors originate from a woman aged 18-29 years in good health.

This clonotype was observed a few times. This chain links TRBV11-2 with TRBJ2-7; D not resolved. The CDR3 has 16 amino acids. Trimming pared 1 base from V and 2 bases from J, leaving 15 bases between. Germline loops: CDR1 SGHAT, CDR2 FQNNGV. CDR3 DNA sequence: TGTGCCAGCAGCTTAGGTTCCGGCCCGGGCGCCTACGAGCAGTACTTC. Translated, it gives CASSLGSGPGAYEQYF.

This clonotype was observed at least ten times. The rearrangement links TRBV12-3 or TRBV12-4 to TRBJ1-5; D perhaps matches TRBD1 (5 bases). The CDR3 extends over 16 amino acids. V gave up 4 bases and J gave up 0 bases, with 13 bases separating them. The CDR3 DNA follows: TGTGCCAGCAGTTCGGCAGGGACGCATAGCAATCAGCCCCAGCATTTT. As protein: CASSSAGTHSNQPQHF.

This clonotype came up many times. The CDR3 DNA is TGTGCCAGCAGACTCCATAGGGATGAGCAGTTCTTC. Translating gives CASRLHRDEQFF. The V and J genes are TRBV12-3 or TRBV12-4 and TRBJ2-1; D gene ambiguous. The V and J ends lost 6 bases and 8 bases respectively, with 11 bases between them. The CDR3 sequence is 12 residues long.

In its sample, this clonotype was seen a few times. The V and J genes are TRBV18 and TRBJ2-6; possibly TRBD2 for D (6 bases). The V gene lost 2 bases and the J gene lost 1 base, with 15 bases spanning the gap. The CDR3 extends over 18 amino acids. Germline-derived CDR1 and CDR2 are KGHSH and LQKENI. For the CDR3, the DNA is TGTGCCAGCTCACCAGTGGGAGGAACTCCATCTGGGGCCAACGTCCTGACTTTC. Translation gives CASSPVGGTPSGANVLTF.

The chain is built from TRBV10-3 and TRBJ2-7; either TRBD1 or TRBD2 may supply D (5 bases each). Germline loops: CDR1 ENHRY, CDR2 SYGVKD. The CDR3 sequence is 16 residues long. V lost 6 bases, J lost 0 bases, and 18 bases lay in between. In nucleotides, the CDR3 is TGTGCCATCAGGAGAGCCGAAGGGACGGCCTCCTACGAGCAGTACTTC. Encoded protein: CAIRRAEGTASYEQYF.

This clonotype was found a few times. The DNA of the CDR3 is TGTGCCAGCAGTTGGCTAAAAGGGACAGCCGATTATTACAATCAGCCCCAGCATTTT. Residues: CASSWLKGTADYYNQPQHF. The chain uses TRBV28 and TRBJ1-5; 7 bases fit TRBD1. Germline V gene data show CDR1 as MDHEN and CDR2 as SYDVKM. CDR3 length: 19 residues. V lost 4 bases and J lost 3; bases outside the gene matches: 18.

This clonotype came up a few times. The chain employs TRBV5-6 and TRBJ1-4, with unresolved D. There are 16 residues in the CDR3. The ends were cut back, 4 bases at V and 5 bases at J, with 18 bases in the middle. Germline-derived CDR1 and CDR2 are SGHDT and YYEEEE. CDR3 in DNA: TGTGCCAGCAGCAGCTTGATTGCGGACGTAAATGAAAAACTGTTTTTT. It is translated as CASSSLIADVNEKLFF.

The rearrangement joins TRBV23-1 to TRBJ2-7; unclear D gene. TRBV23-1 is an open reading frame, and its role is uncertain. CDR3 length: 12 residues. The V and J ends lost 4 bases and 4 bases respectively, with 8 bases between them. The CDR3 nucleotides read TGCGCCAGCAGTCTAAATTGGTACGAGCAGTACTTC. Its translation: CASSLNWYEQYF.

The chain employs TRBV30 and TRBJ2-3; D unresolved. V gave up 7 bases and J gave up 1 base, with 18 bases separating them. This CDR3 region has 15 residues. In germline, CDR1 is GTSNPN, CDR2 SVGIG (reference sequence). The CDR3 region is CASTLGKVRTDTQYF. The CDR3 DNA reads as TGTGCCTCCACTCTGGGTAAAGTACGCACAGATACGCAGTATTTT. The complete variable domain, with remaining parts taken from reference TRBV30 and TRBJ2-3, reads SQTIHQWPATLVQPVGSPLSLECTVEGTSNPNLYWYRQAAGRGLQLLFYSVGIGQISSEVPQNLSASRPQDRQFILSSKKLLLSDSGFYLCASTLGKVRTDTQYFGPGTRLTVL.

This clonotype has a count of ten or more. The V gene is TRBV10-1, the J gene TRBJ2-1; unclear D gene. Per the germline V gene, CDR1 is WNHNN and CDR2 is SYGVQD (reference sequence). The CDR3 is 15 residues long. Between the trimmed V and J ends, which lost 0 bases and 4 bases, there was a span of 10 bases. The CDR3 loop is CASSESGSYYNEQFF. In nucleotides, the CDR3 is TGCGCCAGCAGTGAGTCTGGCAGCTATTACAATGAGCAGTTCTTC.

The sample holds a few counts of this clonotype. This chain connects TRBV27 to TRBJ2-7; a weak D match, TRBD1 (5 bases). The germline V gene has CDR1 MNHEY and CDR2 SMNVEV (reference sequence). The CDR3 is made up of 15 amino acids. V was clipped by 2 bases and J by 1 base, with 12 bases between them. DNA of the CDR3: TGTGCCAGCAGTTTACGGGCAGGGTTATCCTACGAGCAGTACTTC. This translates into CASSLRAGLSYEQYF.

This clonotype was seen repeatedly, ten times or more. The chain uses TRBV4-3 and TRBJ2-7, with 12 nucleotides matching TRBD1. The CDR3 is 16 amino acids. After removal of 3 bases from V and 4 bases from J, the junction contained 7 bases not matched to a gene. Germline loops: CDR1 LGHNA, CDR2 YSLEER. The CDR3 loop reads CASSQGRDRGLYEQYF. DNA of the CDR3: TGCGCCAGCAGCCAGGGCCGGGACAGGGGGCTGTACGAGCAGTACTTC.

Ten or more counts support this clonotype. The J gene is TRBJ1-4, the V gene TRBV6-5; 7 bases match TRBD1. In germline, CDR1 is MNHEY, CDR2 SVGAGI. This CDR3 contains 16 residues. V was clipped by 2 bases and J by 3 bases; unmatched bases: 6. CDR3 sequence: CASSYRTGHANEKLFF. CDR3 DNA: TGTGCCAGCAGTTACCGGACAGGTCATGCTAATGAAAAACTGTTTTTT.

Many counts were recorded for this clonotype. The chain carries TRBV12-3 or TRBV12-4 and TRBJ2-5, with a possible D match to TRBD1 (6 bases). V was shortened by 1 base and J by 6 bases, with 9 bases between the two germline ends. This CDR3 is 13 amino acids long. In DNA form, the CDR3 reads TGTGCCAGCAGTTTAGAGGGACACCAGACCCAGTACTTC. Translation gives CASSLEGHQTQYF.

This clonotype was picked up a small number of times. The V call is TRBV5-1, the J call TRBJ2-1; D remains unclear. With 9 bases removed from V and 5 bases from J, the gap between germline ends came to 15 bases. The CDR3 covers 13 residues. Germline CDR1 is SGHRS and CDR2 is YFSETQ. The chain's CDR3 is CATTKGGHNEQFF. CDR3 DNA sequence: TGCGCCACCACGAAGGGCGGCCACAATGAGCAGTTCTTC.

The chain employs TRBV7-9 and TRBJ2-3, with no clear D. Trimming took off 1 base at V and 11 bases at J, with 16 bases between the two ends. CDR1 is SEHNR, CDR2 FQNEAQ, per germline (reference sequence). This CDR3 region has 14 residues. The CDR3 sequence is CASSLETSAWEQYF. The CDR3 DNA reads TGTGCCAGCAGCTTAGAAACCAGCGCCTGGGAGCAGTATTTT.

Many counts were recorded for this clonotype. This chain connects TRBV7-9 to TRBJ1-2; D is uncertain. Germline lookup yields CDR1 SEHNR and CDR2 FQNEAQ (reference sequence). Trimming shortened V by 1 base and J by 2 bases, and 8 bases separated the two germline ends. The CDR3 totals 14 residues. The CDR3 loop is CASSLDSINYGYTF. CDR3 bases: TGTGCCAGCAGCTTAGATTCGATAAACTATGGCTACACCTTC.

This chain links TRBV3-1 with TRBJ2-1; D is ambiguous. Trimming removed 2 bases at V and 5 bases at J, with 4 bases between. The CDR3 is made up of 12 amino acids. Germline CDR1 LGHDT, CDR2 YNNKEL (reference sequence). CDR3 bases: TGTGCCAGCAGCCAAAGCAACAATGAGCAGTTCTTC. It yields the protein CASSQSNNEQFF.

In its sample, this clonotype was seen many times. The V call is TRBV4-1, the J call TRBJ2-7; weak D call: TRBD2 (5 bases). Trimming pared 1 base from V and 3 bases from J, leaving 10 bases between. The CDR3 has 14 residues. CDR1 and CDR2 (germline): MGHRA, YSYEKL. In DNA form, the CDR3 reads TGCGCCAGCAGCCAAGCGCTAGCTCTCTACGAGCAGTACTTC. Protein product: CASSQALALYEQYF.

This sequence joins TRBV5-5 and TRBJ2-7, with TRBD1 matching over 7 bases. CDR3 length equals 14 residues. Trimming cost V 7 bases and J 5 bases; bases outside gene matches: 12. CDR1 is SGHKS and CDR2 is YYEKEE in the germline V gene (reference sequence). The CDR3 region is CASLHTGDQNEQYF. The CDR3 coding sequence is TGTGCCAGCCTTCATACAGGGGATCAAAACGAGCAGTACTTC.

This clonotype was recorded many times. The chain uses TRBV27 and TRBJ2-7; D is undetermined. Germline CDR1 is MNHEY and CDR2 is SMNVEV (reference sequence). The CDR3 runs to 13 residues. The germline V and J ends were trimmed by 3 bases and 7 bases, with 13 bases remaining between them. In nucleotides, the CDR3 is TGTGCCAGCAGTTTTCCCGGCAGACTGGAGCAGTACTTC. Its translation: CASSFPGRLEQYF.

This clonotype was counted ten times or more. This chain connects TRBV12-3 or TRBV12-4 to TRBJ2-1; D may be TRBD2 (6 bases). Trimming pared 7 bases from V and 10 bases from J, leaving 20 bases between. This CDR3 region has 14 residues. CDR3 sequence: CASTLGGPRREQFF. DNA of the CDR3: TGTGCCAGCACCCTGGGGGGTCCCCGACGGGAGCAGTTCTTC.

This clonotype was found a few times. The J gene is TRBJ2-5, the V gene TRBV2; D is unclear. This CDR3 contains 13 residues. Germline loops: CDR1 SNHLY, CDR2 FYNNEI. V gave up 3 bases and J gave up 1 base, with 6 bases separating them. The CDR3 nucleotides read TGTGCCAGCAGTGAGCCCAGCCAAGAGACCCAGTACTTC. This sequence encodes CASSEPSQETQYF.

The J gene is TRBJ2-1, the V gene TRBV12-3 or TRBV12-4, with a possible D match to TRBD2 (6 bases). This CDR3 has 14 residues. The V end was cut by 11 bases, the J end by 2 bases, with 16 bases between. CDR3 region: CALAVGGTYNEQFF. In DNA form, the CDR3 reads TGTGCCCTAGCAGTGGGCGGGACCTACAATGAGCAGTTCTTC.

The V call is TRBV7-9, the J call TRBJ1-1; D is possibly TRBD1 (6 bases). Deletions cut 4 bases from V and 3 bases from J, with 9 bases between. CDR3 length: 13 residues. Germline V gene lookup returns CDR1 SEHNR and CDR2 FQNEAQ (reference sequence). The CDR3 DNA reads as TGTGCCAGCAGCTCCCCAGGGGACACTGAAGCTTTCTTT. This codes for CASSSPGDTEAFF.